Below are 19 T cell receptor beta chains sequenced from a single sample in a study of T cells after yellow fever vaccination. TCRdb ran MiXCR on the 5' RACE reads and lists one entry per CDR3 protein. The sample contains approximately 600,000 distinct CDR3 sequences, 9% to 15% of which appear only once. The sequencing here drew on PBMCs, taken on the day of the yellow fever booster vaccination. These receptors came from a man younger than 45 who received the YFV17D yellow fever vaccine.

This clonotype was counted only a few times. V usage is TRBV7-9 and J usage is TRBJ1-2; 12 nucleotides align to TRBD1. Germline CDR1 reads SEHNR; CDR2 reads FQNEAQ (reference sequence). The CDR3 has 14 amino acids. Trimming cost V 3 bases and J 8 bases; bases outside gene matches: 4. CDR3 sequence: CASSFGGTGGGYTF. The CDR3 nucleotides read TGTGCCAGCAGCTTTGGAGGGACAGGGGGCGGCTACACCTTC. The complete variable domain, with remaining parts taken from reference TRBV7-9 and TRBJ1-2, reads DTGVSQNPRHKITKRGQNVTFRCDPISEHNRLYWYRQTLGQGPEFLTYFQNEAQLEKSRLLSDRFSAERPKGSFSTLEIQRTEQGDSAMYLCASSFGGTGGGYTFGSGTRLTVV.

There are a few counts of this clonotype. J is TRBJ2-1 and V is TRBV19; D gene unclear. CDR3 length: 13 amino acids. CDR1 LNHDA and CDR2 SQIVND come from the germline V gene (reference sequence). The germline V and J ends were trimmed by 9 bases and 2 bases, with 11 bases remaining between them. The CDR3 bases are TGTGCCAGCACGTATGGGGCCTACAATGAGCAGTTCTTC. Its protein is CASTYGAYNEQFF.

This clonotype was observed a handful of times. The chain has TRBV12-3 or TRBV12-4 and TRBJ2-7, with D possibly called TRBD1 or TRBD2 (5 bases each). The CDR3 totals 16 residues. V gave up 5 bases and J gave up 1 base, with 18 bases separating them. The CDR3 bases are TGTGCCAGCAGTCCCTCCTGGGACCGCTTTTCCTACGAGCAGTACTTC. It translates to CASSPSWDRFSYEQYF.

The chain has TRBV6-2 or TRBV6-3 and TRBJ2-1; 11 bases line up with TRBD2. The J segment lost 9 bases and the V segment lost 5 bases, leaving 3 bases of the junction unmatched. Germline V gives CDR1 MNHEY, CDR2 SVGEGT. CDR3 length equals 13 residues. The CDR3 region has the DNA TGTGCCAGCAGTCGCGGGACTAGCGGTGAGCAGTTCTTC. This translates into CASSRGTSGEQFF.

This clonotype was found a few times. The CDR3 DNA sequence: TGTGCCAGCAGCCTAGGTTTGGGGAAGGGAGAAGCGGATACGCAGTATTTT. Residues: CASSLGLGKGEADTQYF. V and J are TRBV11-3 and TRBJ2-3; D may be TRBD2 (5 bases). The V and J ends lost 5 bases and 6 bases respectively, with 24 bases between them. Germline CDR1 SGHNT, CDR2 YENEEA. CDR3 length: 17 amino acids.

V is TRBV12-3 or TRBV12-4 and J is TRBJ2-5; no definite D call. Trimming pared 1 base from V and 2 bases from J, leaving 11 bases between. The length of the CDR3 is 15 residues. CDR3 DNA sequence: TGTGCCAGCAGTTTAGGGCGGAGCCTGCAAGAGACCCAGTACTTC. Protein product: CASSLGRSLQETQYF.

This clonotype has just a few counts. The J gene is TRBJ2-1, the V gene TRBV6-5, with D possibly being TRBD2 (5 bases). Trimming removed 7 bases at V and 9 bases at J, with 16 bases between. Germline CDR1 is MNHEY and CDR2 is SVGAGI. The CDR3 runs to 13 residues. This CDR3 is CASTPPRAGEQFF. For the CDR3, the DNA is TGTGCCAGCACCCCCCCGAGGGCGGGTGAGCAGTTCTTC.

This clonotype has ten or more counts. The chain carries TRBV7-8 and TRBJ2-7; 9 nucleotides agree with TRBD1. Per the germline V gene, CDR1 is SGHVS and CDR2 is FQNEAQ. V gave up 0 bases and J gave up 3 bases; unmatched junction bases: 3. The CDR3 spans 15 residues. CDR3 DNA sequence: TGTGCCAGCAGCTTAGCGGGGACAGGGTACTACGAGCAGTACTTC. Residues: CASSLAGTGYYEQYF.

The CDR3 nucleotides are TGTGCCAGCAGCAACTTCGGACAGGATTACGAGCAGTACTTC. It translates to CASSNFGQDYEQYF. The chain combines TRBV7-8 with TRBJ2-7; 7 bases agree with TRBD1. The trim removed 5 bases at V and 4 bases at J, leaving 8 bases unmatched. The CDR3 is 14 amino acids. Germline assignment: CDR1 SGHVS and CDR2 FQNEAQ. The variable domain in full, completed from reference TRBV7-8 and TRBJ2-7, reads GAGVSQSPRYKVAKRGQDVALRCDPISGHVSLFWYQQALGQGPEFLTYFQNEAQLDKSGLPSDRFFAERPEGSVSTLKIQRTQQEDSAVYLCASSNFGQDYEQYFGPGTRLTVT.

This clonotype showed up just a few times. The chain uses TRBV20-1 and TRBJ2-6; D remains ambiguous. V was trimmed by 3 bases and J by 4 bases, leaving 13 bases between them. This CDR3 spans 15 amino acids. Germline CDR1 and CDR2: DFQATT and SNEGSKA (reference sequence). CDR3 protein: CSASGVGSGANVLTF. The CDR3 DNA reads TGCAGTGCTAGTGGTGTCGGCTCCGGGGCCAACGTCCTGACTTTC.

This chain uses TRBV12-3 or TRBV12-4 with TRBJ2-3; D not certain. Trimming stripped 6 bases from V and 2 bases from J, with 9 bases between. The CDR3 has 13 residues. CDR3 sequence: CASSFGPTDTQYF. The CDR3 DNA reads TGTGCCAGCAGCTTTGGCCCCACAGATACGCAGTATTTT.

This clonotype was recorded a few times. The chain links TRBV6-2 or TRBV6-3 to TRBJ2-7; D perhaps matches TRBD2 (6 bases). This CDR3 contains 16 residues. CDR1 and CDR2 from the germline V gene are MNHEY and SVGEGT. V was clipped by 4 bases and J by 2 bases, with 18 bases between them. In DNA, the CDR3 is TGTGCCAGCAGTTTCCGGGGGAGCCATGCTGCCTACGAGCAGTACTTC. Its protein is CASSFRGSHAAYEQYF.

The J gene is TRBJ2-2, the V gene TRBV10-2; 11 bases fit TRBD2. Per the germline V gene, CDR1 is WSHSY and CDR2 is SAAADI. The CDR3 spans 14 residues. J gave up 3 bases and V 6 bases, and 0 bases lay outside the gene matches. The CDR3 protein is CASRTSGDTGELFF. CDR3 coding DNA: TGCGCCAGCAGGACTAGCGGGGACACCGGGGAGCTGTTTTTT.

The V call is TRBV5-1, the J call TRBJ1-5; D might be TRBD1 (5 bases). V was shortened by 0 bases and J by 4 bases, with 14 bases between the two germline ends. The CDR3 loop spans 16 amino acids. Germline V gene sequence: CDR1 SGHRS, CDR2 YFSETQ. As DNA, the CDR3 is TGCGCCAGCAGCTTGGATTCCGGGACGGAGAATCAGCCCCAGCATTTT. This translates into CASSLDSGTENQPQHF. Supplemented by reference TRBV5-1 and TRBJ1-5, the full variable domain reads KAGVTQTPRYLIKTRGQQVTLSCSPISGHRSVSWYQQTPGQGLQFLFEYFSETQRNKGNFPGRFSGRQFSNSRSEMNVSTLELGDSALYLCASSLDSGTENQPQHFGDGTRLSIL.

This clonotype was counted a single time. The chain employs TRBV6-2 or TRBV6-3 and TRBJ1-2, with D possibly TRBD1 on 5 matching bases. V was trimmed by 9 bases and J by 0 bases, leaving 14 bases between them. Per germline, CDR1 MNHEY and CDR2 SVGEGT. This CDR3 is built from 14 residues. The CDR3 region is CASQPGRANYGYTF. CDR3 nucleotides: TGTGCCAGTCAACCGGGACGGGCTAACTATGGCTACACCTTC.

A few counts support this clonotype. The V call is TRBV9, the J call TRBJ2-1; 11 bases line up with TRBD2. CDR1 and CDR2 from the germline V gene are SGDLS and YYNGEE. This CDR3 contains 15 residues. V shed 5 bases, J shed 6 bases, and the junction held 7 bases outside the gene matches. CDR3 protein: CASSGTGTSGNEQFF. The CDR3, as DNA: TGTGCCAGCAGTGGAACCGGGACTAGCGGCAATGAGCAGTTCTTC.

The gene calls are TRBV7-2 and TRBJ2-1; unclear D gene. Trimming removed 6 bases at V and 4 bases at J, with 16 bases between. The CDR3 is 15 amino acids. In germline, CDR1 is SGHTA, CDR2 FQGNSA. The CDR3 DNA sequence: TGTGCCAGCAGTTTTCTTAAGACGGGTTACAATGAGCAGTTCTTC. Its translation is CASSFLKTGYNEQFF.

The V call is TRBV27, the J call TRBJ1-1, with D possibly matching TRBD1 (5 bases). The CDR3 contains 13 residues. V dropped 3 bases and J dropped 6 bases, with 11 bases sitting between them. In germline, CDR1 is MNHEY, CDR2 SMNVEV (reference sequence). The CDR3 here is CASSFLGDAEAFF. CDR3 DNA sequence: TGTGCCAGCAGTTTTCTGGGGGACGCTGAAGCTTTCTTT.

This clonotype occurred a few times. The rearrangement uses TRBV6-2 or TRBV6-3 and TRBJ2-1, with 14 bases fitting TRBD2. V was pared by 0 bases and J by 0 bases, with 7 bases of the junction left unmatched. The germline V gene has CDR1 MNHEY and CDR2 SVGEGT. The CDR3 contains 20 residues. The CDR3 DNA is TGTGCCAGCAGTTACTCTCGGACTAGCGGGAGGTACCTCTCCTACAATGAGCAGTTCTTC. This encodes CASSYSRTSGRYLSYNEQFF.